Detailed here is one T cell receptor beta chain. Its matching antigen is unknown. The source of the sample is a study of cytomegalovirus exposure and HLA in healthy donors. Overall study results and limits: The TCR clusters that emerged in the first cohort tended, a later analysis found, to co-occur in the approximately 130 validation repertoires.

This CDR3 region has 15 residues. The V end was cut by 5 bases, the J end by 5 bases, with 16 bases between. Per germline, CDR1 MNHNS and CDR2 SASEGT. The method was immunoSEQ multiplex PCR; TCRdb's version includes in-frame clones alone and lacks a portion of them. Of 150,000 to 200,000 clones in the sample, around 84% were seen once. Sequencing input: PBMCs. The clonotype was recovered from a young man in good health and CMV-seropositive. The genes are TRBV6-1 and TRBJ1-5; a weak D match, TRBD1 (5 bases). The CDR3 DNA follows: TGTGCCAGCAGTCAACGGGACTACCAGGATCAGCCCCAGCATTTT. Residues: CASSQRDYQDQPQHF.